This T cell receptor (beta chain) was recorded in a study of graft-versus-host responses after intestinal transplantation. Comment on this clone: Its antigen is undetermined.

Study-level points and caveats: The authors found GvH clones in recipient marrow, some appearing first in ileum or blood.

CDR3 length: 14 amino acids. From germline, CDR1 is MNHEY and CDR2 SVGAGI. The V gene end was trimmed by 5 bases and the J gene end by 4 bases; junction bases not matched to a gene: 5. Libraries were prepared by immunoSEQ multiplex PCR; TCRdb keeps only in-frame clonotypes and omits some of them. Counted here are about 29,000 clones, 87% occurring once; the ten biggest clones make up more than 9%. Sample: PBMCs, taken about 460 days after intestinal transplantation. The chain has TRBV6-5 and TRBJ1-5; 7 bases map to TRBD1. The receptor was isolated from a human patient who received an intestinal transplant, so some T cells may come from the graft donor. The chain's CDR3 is CASSPIQGNQPQHF. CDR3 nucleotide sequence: TGTGCCAGCAGTCCCATACAGGGGAATCAGCCCCAGCATTTT.